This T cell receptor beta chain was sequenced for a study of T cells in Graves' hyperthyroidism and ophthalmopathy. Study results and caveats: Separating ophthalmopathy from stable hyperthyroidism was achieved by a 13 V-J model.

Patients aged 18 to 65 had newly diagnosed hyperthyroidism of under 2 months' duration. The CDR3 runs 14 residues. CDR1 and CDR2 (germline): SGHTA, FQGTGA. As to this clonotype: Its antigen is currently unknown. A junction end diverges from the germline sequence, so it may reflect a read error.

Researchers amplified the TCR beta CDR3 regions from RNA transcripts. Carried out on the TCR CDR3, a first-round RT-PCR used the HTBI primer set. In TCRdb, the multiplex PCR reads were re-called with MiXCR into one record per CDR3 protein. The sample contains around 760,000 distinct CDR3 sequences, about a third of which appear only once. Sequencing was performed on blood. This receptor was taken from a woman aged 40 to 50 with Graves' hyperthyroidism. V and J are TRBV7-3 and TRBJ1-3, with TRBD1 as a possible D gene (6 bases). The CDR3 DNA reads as TGCGCCAGCAGCCGGACAGCCTTTGGGGACGCCATATATTTT. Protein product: CASSRTAFGDAIYF.